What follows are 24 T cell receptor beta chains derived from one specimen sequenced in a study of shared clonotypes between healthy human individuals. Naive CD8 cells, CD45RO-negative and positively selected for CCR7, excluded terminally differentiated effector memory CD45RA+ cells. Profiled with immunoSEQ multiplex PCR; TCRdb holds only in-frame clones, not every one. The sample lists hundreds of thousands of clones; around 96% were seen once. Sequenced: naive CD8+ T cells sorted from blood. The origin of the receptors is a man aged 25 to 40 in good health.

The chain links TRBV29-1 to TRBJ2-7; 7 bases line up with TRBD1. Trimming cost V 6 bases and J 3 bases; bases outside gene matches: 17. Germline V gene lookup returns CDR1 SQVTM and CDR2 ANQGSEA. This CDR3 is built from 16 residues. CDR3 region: CSVAAAGGLPNYEQYF. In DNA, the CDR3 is TGCAGCGTCGCGGCGGCAGGGGGATTACCCAACTACGAGCAGTACTTC.

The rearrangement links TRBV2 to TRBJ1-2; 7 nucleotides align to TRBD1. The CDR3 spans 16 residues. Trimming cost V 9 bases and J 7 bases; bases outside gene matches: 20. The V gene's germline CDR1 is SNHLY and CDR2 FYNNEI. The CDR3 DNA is TGTGCCAGTCCCGCTCTACCACTCAGGGGGTTGGGTGGCTACACCTTC. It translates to CASPALPLRGLGGYTF.

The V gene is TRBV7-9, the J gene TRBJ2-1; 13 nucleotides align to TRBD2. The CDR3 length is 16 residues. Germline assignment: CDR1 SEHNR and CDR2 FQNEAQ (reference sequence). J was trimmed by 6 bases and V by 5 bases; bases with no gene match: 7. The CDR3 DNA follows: TGTGCCAGCAGCCCTTGGACTAGCGGGAGTCCCAATGAGCAGTTCTTC. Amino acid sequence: CASSPWTSGSPNEQFF.

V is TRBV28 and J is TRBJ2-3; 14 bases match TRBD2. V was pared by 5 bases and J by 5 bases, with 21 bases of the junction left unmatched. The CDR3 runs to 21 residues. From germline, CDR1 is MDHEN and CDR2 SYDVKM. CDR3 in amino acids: CASSPRSGTSGSPHILDTQYF. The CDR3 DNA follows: TGTGCCAGCAGTCCACGATCCGGGACTAGCGGGAGCCCCCACATTTTAGATACGCAGTATTTT.

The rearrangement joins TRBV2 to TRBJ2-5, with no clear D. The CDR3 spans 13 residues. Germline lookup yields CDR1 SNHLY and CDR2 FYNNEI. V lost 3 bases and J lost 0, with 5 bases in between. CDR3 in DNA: TGTGCCAGCAGTGATTCATACCAAGAGACCCAGTACTTC. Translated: CASSDSYQETQYF.

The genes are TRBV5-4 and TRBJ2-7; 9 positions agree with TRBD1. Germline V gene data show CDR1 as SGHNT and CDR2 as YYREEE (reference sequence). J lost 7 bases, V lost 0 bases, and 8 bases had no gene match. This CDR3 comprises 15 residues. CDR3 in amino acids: CASSLAVQGAGEQYF. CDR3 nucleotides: TGTGCCAGCAGCTTGGCCGTACAGGGGGCTGGAGAGCAGTACTTC. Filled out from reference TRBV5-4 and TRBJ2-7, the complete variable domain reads ETGVTQSPTHLIKTRGQQVTLRCSSQSGHNTVSWYQQALGQGPQFIFQYYREEENGRGNFPPRFSGLQFPNYSSELNVNALELDDSALYLCASSLAVQGAGEQYFGPGTRLTVT.

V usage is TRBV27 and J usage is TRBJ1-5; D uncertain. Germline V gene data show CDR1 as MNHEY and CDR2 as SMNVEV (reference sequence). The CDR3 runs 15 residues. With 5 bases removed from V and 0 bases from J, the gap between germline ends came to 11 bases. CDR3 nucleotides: TGTGCCAGCAGTCTGGCAGCGTATAGCAATCAGCCCCAGCATTTT. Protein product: CASSLAAYSNQPQHF.

CDR3 in DNA: TGCGCCAGCAGTGCCCAGGGGCTAAGGGGCACCGGGGAGCTGTTTTTT. Protein: CASSAQGLRGTGELFF. The V call is TRBV10-2, the J call TRBJ2-2, with a weak D call TRBD1 (6 bases). The length of the CDR3 is 16 residues. Germline V lookup: CDR1 WSHSY, CDR2 SAAADI. V gave up 4 bases and J gave up 4 bases, with 16 bases separating them.

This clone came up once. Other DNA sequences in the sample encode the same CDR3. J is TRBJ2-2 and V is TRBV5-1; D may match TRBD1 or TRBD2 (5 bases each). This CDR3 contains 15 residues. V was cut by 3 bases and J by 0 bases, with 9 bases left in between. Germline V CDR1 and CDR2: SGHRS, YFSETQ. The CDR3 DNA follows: TGCGCCAGCAGCTCCGGGACCACGAACACCGGGGAGCTGTTTTTT. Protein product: CASSSGTTNTGELFF. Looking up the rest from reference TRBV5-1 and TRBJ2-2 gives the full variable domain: KAGVTQTPRYLIKTRGQQVTLSCSPISGHRSVSWYQQTPGQGLQFLFEYFSETQRNKGNFPGRFSGRQFSNSRSEMNVSTLELGDSALYLCASSSGTTNTGELFFGEGSRLTVL.

The CDR3: CASSPPFGIGTNEKLFF. The CDR3 region has the DNA TGTGCCAGCTCACCACCGTTTGGGATCGGAACTAATGAAAAACTGTTTTTT. The chain combines TRBV18 with TRBJ1-4; D is undetermined. Trimming removed 0 bases from V and 1 base from J, with 12 bases in between. The CDR3 length is 17 residues. Germline CDR1 and CDR2: KGHSH and LQKENI.

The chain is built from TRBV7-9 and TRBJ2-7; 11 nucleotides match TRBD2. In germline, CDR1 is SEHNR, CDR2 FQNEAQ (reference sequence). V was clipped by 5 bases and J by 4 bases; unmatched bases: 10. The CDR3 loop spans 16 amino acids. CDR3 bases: TGTGCCAGCAGCCCGGAGGGACTAGCGGAAACTTACGAGCAGTACTTC. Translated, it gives CASSPEGLAETYEQYF. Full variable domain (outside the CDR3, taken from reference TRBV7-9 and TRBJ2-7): DTGVSQNPRHKITKRGQNVTFRCDPISEHNRLYWYRQTLGQGPEFLTYFQNEAQLEKSRLLSDRFSAERPKGSFSTLEIQRTEQGDSAMYLCASSPEGLAETYEQYFGPGTRLTVT.

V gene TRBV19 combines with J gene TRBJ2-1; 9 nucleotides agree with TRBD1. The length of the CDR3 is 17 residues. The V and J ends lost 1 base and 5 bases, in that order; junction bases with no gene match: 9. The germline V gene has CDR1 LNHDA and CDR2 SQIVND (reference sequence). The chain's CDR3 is CASSIVPTGQGHNEQFF. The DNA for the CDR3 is TGTGCCAGTAGTATAGTTCCCACGGGACAGGGACACAATGAGCAGTTCTTC.

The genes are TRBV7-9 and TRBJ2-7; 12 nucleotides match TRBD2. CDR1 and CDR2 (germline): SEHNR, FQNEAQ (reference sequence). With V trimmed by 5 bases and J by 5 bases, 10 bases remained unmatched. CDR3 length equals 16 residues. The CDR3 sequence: CASSRSLAGGRHEQYF. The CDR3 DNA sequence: TGTGCCAGCAGCCGATCACTAGCGGGAGGTCGCCACGAGCAGTACTTC.

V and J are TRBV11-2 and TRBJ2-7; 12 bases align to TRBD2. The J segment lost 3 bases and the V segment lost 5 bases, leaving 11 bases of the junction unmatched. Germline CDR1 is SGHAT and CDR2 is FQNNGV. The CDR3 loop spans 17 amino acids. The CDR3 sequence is CASSEGLAGTIRYEQYF. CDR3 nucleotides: TGTGCCAGCAGCGAGGGACTAGCGGGCACTATACGCTACGAGCAGTACTTC.

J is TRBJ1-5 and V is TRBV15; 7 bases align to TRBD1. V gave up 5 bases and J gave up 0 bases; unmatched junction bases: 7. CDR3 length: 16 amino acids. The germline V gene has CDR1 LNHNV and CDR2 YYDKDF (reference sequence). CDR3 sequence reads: CATSPRTGISNQPQHF. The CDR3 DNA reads TGTGCCACCAGCCCCAGGACAGGAATTAGCAATCAGCCCCAGCATTTT. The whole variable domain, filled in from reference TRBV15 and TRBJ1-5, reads DAMVIQNPRYQVTQFGKPVTLSCSQTLNHNVMYWYQQKSSQAPKLLFHYYDKDFNNEADTPDNFQSRRPNTSFCFLDIRSPGLGDTAMYLCATSPRTGISNQPQHFGDGTRLSIL.

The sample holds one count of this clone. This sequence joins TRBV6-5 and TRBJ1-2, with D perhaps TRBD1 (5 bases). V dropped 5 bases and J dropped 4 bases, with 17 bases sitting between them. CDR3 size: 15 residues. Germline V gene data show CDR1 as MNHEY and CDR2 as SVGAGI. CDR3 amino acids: CASSNVTGGLYGYTF. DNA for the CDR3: TGTGCCAGCAGTAACGTCACAGGCGGGCTCTATGGCTACACCTTC.

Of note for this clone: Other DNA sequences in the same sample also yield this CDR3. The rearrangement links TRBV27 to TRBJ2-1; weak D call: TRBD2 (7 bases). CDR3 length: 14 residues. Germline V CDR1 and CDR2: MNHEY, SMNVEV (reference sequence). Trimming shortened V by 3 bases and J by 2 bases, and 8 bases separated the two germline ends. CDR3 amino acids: CASSFGGPYNEQFF. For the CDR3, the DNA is TGTGCCAGCAGTTTCGGGGGGCCCTACAATGAGCAGTTCTTC.

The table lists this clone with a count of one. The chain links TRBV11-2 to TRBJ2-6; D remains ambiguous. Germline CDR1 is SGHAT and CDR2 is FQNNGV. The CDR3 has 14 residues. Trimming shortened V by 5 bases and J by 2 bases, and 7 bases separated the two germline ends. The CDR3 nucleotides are TGTGCCAGCAGCCTCCCGACTGGGGCCAACGTCCTGACTTTC. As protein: CASSLPTGANVLTF.

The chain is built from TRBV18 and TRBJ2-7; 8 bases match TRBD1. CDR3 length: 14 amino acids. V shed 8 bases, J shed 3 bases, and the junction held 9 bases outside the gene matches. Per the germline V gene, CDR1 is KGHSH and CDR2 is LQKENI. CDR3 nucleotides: TGTGCCAGCACCTTACAGGGGGACCTCTACGAGCAGTACTTC. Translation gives CASTLQGDLYEQYF.

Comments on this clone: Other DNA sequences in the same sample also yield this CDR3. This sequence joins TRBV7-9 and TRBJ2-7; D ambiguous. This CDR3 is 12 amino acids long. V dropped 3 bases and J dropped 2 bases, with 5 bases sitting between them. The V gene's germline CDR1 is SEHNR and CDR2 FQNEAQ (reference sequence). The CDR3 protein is CASSFNPYEQYF. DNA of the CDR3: TGTGCCAGCAGCTTCAACCCCTACGAGCAGTACTTC.

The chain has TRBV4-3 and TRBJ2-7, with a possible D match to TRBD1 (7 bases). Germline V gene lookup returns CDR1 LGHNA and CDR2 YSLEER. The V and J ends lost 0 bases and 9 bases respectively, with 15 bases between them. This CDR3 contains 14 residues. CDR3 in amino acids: CASSQDRGDGMQYF. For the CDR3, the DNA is TGCGCCAGCAGCCAAGACAGGGGGGATGGAATGCAGTACTTC.

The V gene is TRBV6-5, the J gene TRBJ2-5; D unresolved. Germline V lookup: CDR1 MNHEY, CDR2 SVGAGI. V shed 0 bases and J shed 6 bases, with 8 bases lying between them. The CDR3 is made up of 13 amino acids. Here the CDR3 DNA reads TGTGCCAGCAGTTACTCGCACGCTCAGACCCAGTACTTC. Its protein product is CASSYSHAQTQYF.

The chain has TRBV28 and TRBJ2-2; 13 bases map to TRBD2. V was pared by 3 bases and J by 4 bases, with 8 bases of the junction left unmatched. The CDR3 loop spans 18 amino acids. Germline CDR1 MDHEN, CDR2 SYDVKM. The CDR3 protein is CASSLVLAGGPGTGELFF. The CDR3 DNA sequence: TGTGCCAGCAGTTTGGTACTAGCGGGAGGGCCGGGCACCGGGGAGCTGTTTTTT.

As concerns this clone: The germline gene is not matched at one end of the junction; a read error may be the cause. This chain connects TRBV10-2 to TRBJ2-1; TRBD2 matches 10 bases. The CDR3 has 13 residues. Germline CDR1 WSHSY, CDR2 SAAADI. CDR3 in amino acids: CASTEREGREQFF. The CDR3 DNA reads TGCGCCAGCACTGAGCGGGAGGGCCGGGAGCAGTTCTTC.